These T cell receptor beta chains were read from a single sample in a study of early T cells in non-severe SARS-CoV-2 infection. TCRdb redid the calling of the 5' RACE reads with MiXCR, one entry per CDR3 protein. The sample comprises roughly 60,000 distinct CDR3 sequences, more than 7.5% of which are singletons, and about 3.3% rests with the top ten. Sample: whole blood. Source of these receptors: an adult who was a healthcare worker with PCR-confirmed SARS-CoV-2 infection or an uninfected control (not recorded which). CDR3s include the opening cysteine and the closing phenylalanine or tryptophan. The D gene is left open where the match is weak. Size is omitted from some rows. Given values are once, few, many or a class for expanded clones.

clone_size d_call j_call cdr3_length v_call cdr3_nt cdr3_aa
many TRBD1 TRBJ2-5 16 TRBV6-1 TGTGCCAGCAGGCGAGGGACAGGGGCAACACAAGAGACCCAGTACTTC CASRRGTGATQETQYF
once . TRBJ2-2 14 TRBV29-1 TGCAGCGTCCAGGTCGGGGTGAACACCGGGGAGCTGTTTTTT CSVQVGVNTGELFF
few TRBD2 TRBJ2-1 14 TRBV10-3 TGTGCCATCAGCCCTACTAGCGTGGGGGATGAGCAGTTCTTC CAISPTSVGDEQFF
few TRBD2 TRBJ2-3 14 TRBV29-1 TGCAGCGTTGACTGGGCGGGAGGGCCAGATACGCAGTATTTT CSVDWAGGPDTQYF
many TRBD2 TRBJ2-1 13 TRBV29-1 TGCAGCGTTGAAGGCCTAGCGGGAGTCGAGCAGTTCTTC CSVEGLAGVEQFF
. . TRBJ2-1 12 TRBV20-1 TGCAGTGCTAGAGCCCTCCCCACCGAGCAGTTCTTC CSARALPTEQFF
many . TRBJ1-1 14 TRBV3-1 TGTGCCAGCAGCCGGACACCCGGGAACACTGAAGCTTTCTTT CASSRTPGNTEAFF
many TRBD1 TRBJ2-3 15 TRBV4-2 TGTGCCAGCAGCCAGACAGGGGAATTCACAGATACGCAGTATTTT CASSQTGEFTDTQYF
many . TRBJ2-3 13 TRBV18 TGTGCCAGCTCACCACCCAGCACAGATACGCAGTATTTT CASSPPSTDTQYF
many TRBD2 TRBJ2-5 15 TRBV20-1 TGCAGTGCTAGAGCCCCCACTAGCGGAGCGGAGACCCAGTACTTC CSARAPTSGAETQYF
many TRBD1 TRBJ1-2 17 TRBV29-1 TGCAGCGTTGCTGGCCCGGGACAGCTCAGCTCTAACTATGGCTACACCTTC CSVAGPGQLSSNYGYTF
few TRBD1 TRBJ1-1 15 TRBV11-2 TGTGCCAGCAGCATCCCATCGACAGGGGGTCGGCAAGCTTTCTTT CASSIPSTGGRQAFF
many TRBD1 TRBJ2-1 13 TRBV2 TGTGCCAGCAGCCCGGACAGGGACAATGAGCAGTTCTTC CASSPDRDNEQFF
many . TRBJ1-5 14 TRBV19 TGTGCCGTCGGCAGGGGTGCTAGCAATCAGCCCCAGCATTTT CAVGRGASNQPQHF
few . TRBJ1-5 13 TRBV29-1 TGCAGCGCCCAACGCTTCGAGGGGCAGCCCCAGCATTTT CSAQRFEGQPQHF
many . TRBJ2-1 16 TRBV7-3 TGTGCCAGCAGCTTAGAGGGACTGCCACCCTCTAATGAGCAGTTCTTC CASSLEGLPPSNEQFF
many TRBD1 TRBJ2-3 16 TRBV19 TGTGCCAGTAGCCCAGGGACAGGGGGCTCGGCAGATACGCAGTATTTT CASSPGTGGSADTQYF
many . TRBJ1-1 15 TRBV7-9 TGTGCCAGCAGGCCTCACGCCGGAGTGTTCACTGAAGCTTTCTTT CASRPHAGVFTEAFF
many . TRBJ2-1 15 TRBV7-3 TGTGCCAGCAGCCCCAGCGGCCCCTCCTACAATGAGCAGTTCTTC CASSPSGPSYNEQFF
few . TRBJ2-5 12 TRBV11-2 TGTGCCAGCAGCTTAACTGGAGAGACCCAGTACTTC CASSLTGETQYF
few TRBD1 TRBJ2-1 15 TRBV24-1 TGTGCCACCAGTGACACAGGGGGCCTAAACAATGAGCAGTTCTTC CATSDTGGLNNEQFF
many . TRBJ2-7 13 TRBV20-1 TGCAGTGCTCCACCGGAGGGGTTCTACGAGCAGTACTTC CSAPPEGFYEQYF
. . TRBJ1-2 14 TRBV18 TGTGCCAGCTCACCCTCCAACAGGGAGGATGGCTACACCTTC CASSPSNREDGYTF
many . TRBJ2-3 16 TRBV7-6 TGTGCCAGCAGCCCCGGGACAACAGTGAGCACAGATACGCAGTATTTT CASSPGTTVSTDTQYF
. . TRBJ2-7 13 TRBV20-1 TGCAGTCCCGGGCCGCCGGGGACCTACGGGCAGTACTTC CSPGPPGTYGQYF
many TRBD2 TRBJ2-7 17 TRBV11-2 TGTGCCAGCAGCCCGCGGGAGGGGTATTTCGCGACCTACGAGCAGTACTTC CASSPREGYFATYEQYF
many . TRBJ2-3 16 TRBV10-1 TGCGCCAGCAGTGAGTCCGGCGGGGCGAGCACAGATACGCAGTATTTT CASSESGGASTDTQYF
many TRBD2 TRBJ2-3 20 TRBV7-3 TGTGCCAGCAGCGGATACGACTCGCGGGAGGGCCTTAAGGGGGCAGATACGCAGTATTTT CASSGYDSREGLKGADTQYF
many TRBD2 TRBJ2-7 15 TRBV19 TGTGCCAGTAGTGTCGCTAGCGGGATCTCCTACGAGCAGTACTTC CASSVASGISYEQYF
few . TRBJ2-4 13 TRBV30 TGTGCCTGGAGTGTAAATGCCAGAAACATTCAGTACTTC CAWSVNARNIQYF
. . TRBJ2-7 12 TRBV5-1 TGCGCCAGCAGCCGGATAGCTGACGAGCAGTACTTC CASSRIADEQYF
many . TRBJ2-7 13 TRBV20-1 TGCAGTGCTAGAATTAGTGGGACTGACGAGCAGTACTTC CSARISGTDEQYF
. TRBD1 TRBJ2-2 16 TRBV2 TGTGCCAGCAGCGGGACAGAAAATTTTAACACCGGGGAGCTGTTTTTT CASSGTENFNTGELFF
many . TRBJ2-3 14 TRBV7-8 TGTGCCAGCAGCTTAGCGAGGGCGACAGATACGCAGTATTTT CASSLARATDTQYF
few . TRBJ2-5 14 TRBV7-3 TGTGCCAGCAGCTTACCAGGGGCGGAAGAGACCCAGTACTTC CASSLPGAEETQYF
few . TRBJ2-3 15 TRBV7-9 TGTGCCAGCAGCCCTCAAGCGGGCTCCACAGATACGCAGTATTTT CASSPQAGSTDTQYF
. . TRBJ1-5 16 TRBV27 TGTGCCAGCAGTTTACGCGCCCCTGGAAGCAATCAGCCCCAGCATTTT CASSLRAPGSNQPQHF
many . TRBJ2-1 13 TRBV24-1 TGTGCCACCAGTGATTGGGGAAATAATGAGCAGTTCTTC CATSDWGNNEQFF
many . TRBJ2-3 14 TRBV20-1 TGCAGTGCTAGACCAGCGGACAACACAGATACGCAGTATTTT CSARPADNTDTQYF
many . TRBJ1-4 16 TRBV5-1 TGCGCCAGCAGCTTGGCCATTGAGACATCGGGGGAAAAACTGTTTTTT CASSLAIETSGEKLFF